This T cell receptor (beta chain) came from a study of Ad26.COV2.S vaccination and SARS-CoV-2 variants. On the study more broadly: By the intramuscular route, Ad26.COV2.S was given once, or twice 56 days apart. General study results and limits: The TCR breadth and depth analyses may have produced an underestimate of total T cell responses.

Treatment reported: approximately 18 received Ad26.COV2.S at low or high dose, single or two shots; 5 received placebo; per-sample allocation not given. Sampling happened 63 days after the first vaccine or placebo injection. Measured with immunoSEQ multiplex PCR; TCRdb has only the in-frame clones, and not every one. The table lists fewer than 400,000 clones, about 89% of them singletons. V was cut by 1 base and J by 2 bases, with 15 bases left in between. The CDR3 runs to 17 residues. Germline V gene data show CDR1 as SGHTA and CDR2 as FQGNSA. This clone has only a few counts. Its target is not known.

The V and J genes are TRBV7-2 and TRBJ1-3; D may be TRBD1 (5 bases). The clonotype was recovered from a person aged 18-65 years who received the Ad26.COV2.S COVID-19 vaccine or a placebo. This sample comprised peripheral blood, obtained in a trial of Ad26.COV2.S vaccine versus placebo. CDR3 in amino acids: CASSLGGTPGTGNTIYF. The CDR3, as DNA: TGTGCCAGCAGCTTAGGGGGGACGCCAGGAACTGGAAACACCATATATTTT.